The 30 T cell receptor beta chains reported below all come from one sample, sequenced in a study of T cells after yellow fever vaccination. TCRdb processed the 5' RACE reads anew with MiXCR; each CDR3 protein has one entry. The sample holds 300,000 to 450,000 distinct CDR3 sequences, over 5% seen once. Sequencing used PBMCs, obtained 5 days after the yellow fever booster vaccination. The receptor source for this set is a man aged 25 to 40 who received the YFV17D yellow fever vaccine.

This clonotype has a count of ten or more. The J gene is TRBJ2-2, the V gene TRBV3-1, with 7 bases aligning to TRBD2. The CDR3 is 15 amino acids. V gave up 3 bases and J gave up 6 bases; unmatched junction bases: 7. Germline V gives CDR1 LGHDT, CDR2 YNNKEL (reference sequence). This CDR3 reads CASSHTGLTPGELFF. The CDR3 DNA is TGTGCCAGCAGCCACACGGGACTAACTCCCGGGGAGCTGTTTTTT.

This clonotype was found many times. The J gene is TRBJ2-7, the V gene TRBV12-3 or TRBV12-4; D perhaps matches TRBD1 (6 bases). The CDR3 loop spans 13 amino acids. With 1 base removed from V and 6 bases from J, the gap between germline ends came to 10 bases. This CDR3 reads CASSLGTVTEQYF. Written as DNA, the CDR3 is TGTGCCAGCAGTTTAGGGACAGTAACCGAGCAGTACTTC.

The chain is built from TRBV7-2 and TRBJ2-7; 9 positions agree with TRBD2. Trimming at V came to 7 bases and at J to 5 bases, leaving 12 bases not matched to a gene. This CDR3 region has 15 residues. Germline lookup yields CDR1 SGHTA and CDR2 FQGNSA. The CDR3 loop is CASIQSGRTLDEQYF. CDR3 in DNA: TGTGCCAGCATCCAAAGCGGGAGGACCCTTGACGAGCAGTACTTC.

This chain links TRBV7-9 with TRBJ2-4; D is uncertain. Germline V lookup: CDR1 SEHNR, CDR2 FQNEAQ (reference sequence). The CDR3 has 11 amino acids. V was pared by 5 bases and J by 9 bases, with 8 bases between. The CDR3 sequence: CASSANSIQYF. As DNA, the CDR3 is TGTGCCAGCAGCGCAAATTCCATTCAGTACTTC.

This clonotype was seen a handful of times. This chain connects TRBV29-1 to TRBJ2-5; D perhaps matches TRBD1 (5 bases). The CDR3 is made up of 12 amino acids. Germline loops: CDR1 SQVTM, CDR2 ANQGSEA. V was trimmed by 8 bases and J by 5 bases, leaving 15 bases between them. The CDR3 is CSLLQGGETQYF. The CDR3 DNA reads as TGCAGCCTTTTGCAGGGCGGTGAGACCCAGTACTTC.

The table lists this clonotype with many counts. The chain recombines TRBV5-6 with TRBJ2-2; the match to TRBD1 covers 7 bases. The length of the CDR3 is 17 residues. V gave up 3 bases and J gave up 4 bases; unmatched junction bases: 12. Looked up from germline, CDR1 is SGHDT and CDR2 is YYEEEE. The CDR3 coding sequence is TGTGCCAGCAGCTCTATCACAGGGGCCGCCGTCACCGGGGAGCTGTTTTTT. Its protein product is CASSSITGAAVTGELFF.

This clonotype was counted at least ten times. V and J are TRBV10-3 and TRBJ2-3; the match to TRBD2 covers 11 bases. Unmatched junction bases numbered 7, after V lost 3 bases and J lost 2 bases. The CDR3 spans 17 residues. Per germline, CDR1 ENHRY and CDR2 SYGVKD. For the CDR3, the DNA is TGTGCCATCAGTGAAAGGGGACTAGCGGATCACACAGATACGCAGTATTTT. Translated: CAISERGLADHTDTQYF.

This clonotype was counted ten times or more. This sequence joins TRBV24-1 and TRBJ2-3; 11 bases align to TRBD2. The CDR3 extends over 17 amino acids. The V gene end was trimmed by 2 bases and the J gene end by 2 bases; junction bases not matched to a gene: 5. Germline V CDR1 and CDR2: KGHDR, SFDVKD. Here the CDR3 DNA reads TGTGCCACCAGTGATTCTCCTAGCGGGAGGCCCACAGATACGCAGTATTTT. Translating gives CATSDSPSGRPTDTQYF.

This clonotype has a count of ten or more. The V gene is TRBV16, the J gene TRBJ2-7, with D perhaps matching TRBD1 or TRBD2 (5 bases each). CDR3 size: 14 residues. The V end lost 4 bases, the J end lost 4 bases, and 14 bases lay between the germline ends. Germline V gene lookup returns CDR1 KGHSY and CDR2 FQNENV. CDR3 sequence reads: CASSLGTGPYEQYF. The CDR3 nucleotides read TGTGCCAGCAGCCTCGGGACGGGTCCTTACGAGCAGTACTTC.

The DNA of the CDR3 is TGTGCCAGCTCATCGGACCTATACTCCTACGAGCAGTACTTC. Protein sequence: CASSSDLYSYEQYF. The gene calls are TRBV18 and TRBJ2-7; D is ambiguous. Per the germline V gene, CDR1 is KGHSH and CDR2 is LQKENI. Deletions cut 5 bases from V and 0 bases from J, with 11 bases between. This CDR3 region has 14 residues.

This clonotype was recorded at least ten times. This chain joins TRBV7-2 and TRBJ2-3; D remains ambiguous. CDR1 and CDR2 (germline): SGHTA, FQGNSA. V was cut by 3 bases and J by 5 bases, with 6 bases left in between. This CDR3 region has 12 residues. The CDR3 DNA sequence: TGTGCCAGCAGCTTCTTCCAAGATACGCAGTATTTT. Translated: CASSFFQDTQYF. The variable domain in full, with the rest retrieved from reference TRBV7-2 and TRBJ2-3, is GAGVSQSPSNKVTEKGKDVELRCDPISGHTALYWYRQSLGQGLEFLIYFQGNSAPDKSGLPSDRFSAERTGGSVSTLTIQRTQQEDSAVYLCASSFFQDTQYFGPGTRLTVL.

V and J are TRBV27 and TRBJ2-5, with D perhaps matching TRBD2 (5 bases). Per the germline V gene, CDR1 is MNHEY and CDR2 is SMNVEV (reference sequence). This CDR3 has 13 amino acids. V lost 2 bases to trimming and J lost 7 bases, with 11 bases between them. CDR3 region: CASSLNTRGTQYF. The CDR3 DNA sequence: TGTGCCAGCAGTTTAAACACCCGGGGGACCCAGTACTTC.

The chain recombines TRBV20-1 with TRBJ2-5; D is possibly TRBD1 (6 bases). This CDR3 is built from 13 residues. Trimming took off 4 bases at V and 2 bases at J, with 11 bases between the two ends. Germline CDR1 and CDR2: DFQATT and SNEGSKA (reference sequence). Written as DNA, the CDR3 is TGCAGTGCTATAGGGGGAGTACAAGAGACCCAGTACTTC. It translates to CSAIGGVQETQYF.

The rearrangement uses TRBV7-2 and TRBJ1-5, with D possibly matching TRBD1 (6 bases). Germline values: CDR1 SGHTA, CDR2 FQGNSA. The CDR3 has 12 residues. V was cut by 5 bases and J by 11 bases, with 13 bases left in between. CDR3 sequence: CASSKGVGSQHF. CDR3 nucleotides: TGTGCCAGCAGCAAGGGGGTGGGGTCCCAGCATTTT.

In its sample, this clonotype was seen many times. This chain uses TRBV20-1 with TRBJ2-1, with 9 positions matching TRBD2. With 1 base clipped from V and 4 bases from J, the junction kept 2 bases outside the gene matches. This CDR3 is built from 14 residues. In germline, CDR1 is DFQATT, CDR2 SNEGSKA (reference sequence). The CDR3 here is CSARAAGGYNEQFF. CDR3 coding DNA: TGCAGTGCTAGAGCTGCGGGGGGGTACAATGAGCAGTTCTTC.

About this clonotype itself: Possible read error: a much larger clone is one base away. The chain uses TRBV7-2 and TRBJ2-1; D possibly uses TRBD1 or TRBD2 (5 bases each). Germline assignment: CDR1 SGHTA and CDR2 FQGNSA. This CDR3 has 15 residues. Trimming stripped 0 bases from V and 8 bases from J, with 14 bases between. The CDR3 protein is CASSLAGPQRHEQFF. CDR3 sequence (DNA): TGTGCCAGCAGCTTAGCGGGACCCCAACGCCATGAGCAGTTCTTC.

The chain is built from TRBV7-3 and TRBJ2-2; D remains ambiguous. Germline CDR1 is SGHTA and CDR2 is FQGTGA. Trimming left V 5 bases short and J 4 bases short, with 8 bases between. The CDR3 is 13 amino acids. The CDR3 DNA follows: TGTGCCAGCAGCCGGCCGTTCACCGGGGAGCTGTTTTTT. Translated: CASSRPFTGELFF.

This clonotype has a handful of counts. The chain links TRBV20-1 to TRBJ1-5; possible D gene TRBD1, 6 bases. The CDR3 runs to 13 residues. Germline loops: CDR1 DFQATT, CDR2 SNEGSKA (reference sequence). V lost 5 bases to trimming and J lost 4 bases, with 12 bases between them. This CDR3 is CSARTVVNQPQHF. CDR3 bases: TGCAGTGCTCGGACAGTTGTGAATCAGCCCCAGCATTTT.

This clonotype was counted ten times or more. The chain has TRBV5-1 and TRBJ2-1; D gene unclear. Germline V CDR1 and CDR2: SGHRS, YFSETQ. CDR3 length: 12 residues. The V end lost 4 bases, the J end lost 9 bases, and 11 bases lay between the germline ends. The CDR3 is CASSIGRVEQFF. In nucleotides, the CDR3 is TGCGCCAGCAGCATCGGACGGGTTGAGCAGTTCTTC.

This clonotype was detected many times. The J gene is TRBJ2-7, the V gene TRBV3-1; TRBD1 matches 7 bases. The CDR3 covers 14 residues. Germline V gene data show CDR1 as LGHDT and CDR2 as YNNKEL (reference sequence). Losses at the gene ends were 2 bases for V and 3 bases for J; bases not matched to a gene: 4. CDR3 residues: CASSQRGPVYEQYF. The CDR3, as DNA: TGTGCCAGCAGCCAAAGGGGGCCCGTCTACGAGCAGTACTTC.

This clonotype was counted between two and nine times. This rearrangement joins TRBV20-1 to TRBJ2-7; 10 bases are shared with TRBD2. Unmatched junction bases numbered 11, after V lost 3 bases and J lost 3 bases. CDR1 and CDR2 (germline): DFQATT, SNEGSKA (reference sequence). The CDR3 covers 16 residues. The CDR3 loop reads CSASPGLAGGGYEQYF. The CDR3 DNA reads as TGCAGTGCTAGCCCCGGATTAGCGGGAGGTGGCTACGAGCAGTACTTC.

This clonotype was picked up a small number of times. The chain recombines TRBV20-1 with TRBJ2-2, with 9 bases identical to TRBD2. The ends lost 1 base at V and 2 bases at J; junction bases unmatched: 2. Germline CDR1 is DFQATT and CDR2 is SNEGSKA (reference sequence). The CDR3 totals 15 residues. The CDR3 protein is CSARGGLANTGELFF. CDR3 coding DNA: TGCAGTGCTAGAGGGGGACTAGCCAACACCGGGGAGCTGTTTTTT.

This clonotype was seen a handful of times. The chain combines TRBV7-2 with TRBJ2-2, with D perhaps TRBD1 or TRBD2 (7 bases each). Looked up from germline, CDR1 is SGHTA and CDR2 is FQGNSA. Trimming took 8 bases from V and 5 from J, leaving 21 bases between them. CDR3 length: 16 amino acids. The CDR3 DNA reads as TGTGCCAGCTACCAGGGGGGGCAGGGAGGAACCGGGGAGCTGTTTTTT. This codes for CASYQGGQGGTGELFF.

As DNA, the CDR3 is TGCAGTGTGACGGGGAGAGGAGACAATGAGCAGTTCTTC. Residues: CSVTGRGDNEQFF. The chain recombines TRBV20-1 with TRBJ2-1, with D perhaps TRBD2 (5 bases). CDR1 is DFQATT, CDR2 SNEGSKA, per germline (reference sequence). The CDR3 is 13 residues long. Trimming stripped 7 bases from V and 5 bases from J, with 15 bases between.

This clonotype was detected a few times. This chain links TRBV5-4 with TRBJ2-6; D is unresolved. V gave up 4 bases and J gave up 0 bases, with 11 bases separating them. The germline gives CDR1 SGHNT, CDR2 YYREEE (reference sequence). This CDR3 is 16 amino acids long. Written as DNA, the CDR3 is TGTGCCAGCAGCCCTACAATCGTCTCTGGGGCCAACGTCCTGACTTTC. Protein sequence: CASSPTIVSGANVLTF.

This clonotype showed up just a few times. The V and J genes are TRBV28 and TRBJ2-7, with D maybe TRBD1 (6 bases). In germline, CDR1 is MDHEN, CDR2 SYDVKM. V lost 2 bases to trimming and J lost 9 bases, with 23 bases between them. The CDR3 totals 16 residues. The CDR3 DNA is TGTGCCAGCAGTTTAGCACACAGGGTGGATCCCCTTTGGCAGTACTTC. Encoded protein: CASSLAHRVDPLWQYF.

The V and J genes are TRBV4-2 and TRBJ2-2, with 7 nucleotides matching TRBD2. The CDR3 spans 19 residues. Germline V gene sequence: CDR1 LGHNA, CDR2 YNFKEQ. V shed 4 bases, J shed 3 bases, and the junction held 17 bases outside the gene matches. This chain's CDR3 is CASSPRVPETGGYTGELFF. The CDR3 DNA follows: TGTGCCAGCAGCCCCAGGGTTCCAGAGACCGGGGGGTACACCGGGGAGCTGTTTTTT.

The CDR3 DNA reads as TGCAGCGTCCAGGGTTTGCTTAACCAAGAGACCCAGTACTTC. Protein sequence: CSVQGLLNQETQYF. The chain combines TRBV29-1 with TRBJ2-5, with D possibly being TRBD1 (5 bases). This CDR3 spans 14 amino acids. CDR1 and CDR2 (germline): SQVTM, ANQGSEA. The V gene lost 6 bases and the J gene lost 0 bases, with 14 bases spanning the gap.

This clonotype was found a few times. The chain employs TRBV20-1 and TRBJ1-5; D remains unclear. The V end lost 3 bases, the J end lost 1 base, and 7 bases lay between the germline ends. The CDR3 length is 13 residues. The germline V gene has CDR1 DFQATT and CDR2 SNEGSKA (reference sequence). The CDR3 sequence is CSASYSSNQPQHF. The CDR3 nucleotides read TGCAGTGCTAGTTACAGCAGCAATCAGCCCCAGCATTTT.

This clonotype has just a few counts. V usage is TRBV21-1 and J usage is TRBJ2-5. TRBV21-1 is termed a pseudogene. CDR3 length: 14 residues. Here the CDR3 reads CASSKSSLQETQYF. The CDR3 DNA reads TGTGCCAGCAGCAAATCTTCCCTACAAGAGACCCAGTACTTC.